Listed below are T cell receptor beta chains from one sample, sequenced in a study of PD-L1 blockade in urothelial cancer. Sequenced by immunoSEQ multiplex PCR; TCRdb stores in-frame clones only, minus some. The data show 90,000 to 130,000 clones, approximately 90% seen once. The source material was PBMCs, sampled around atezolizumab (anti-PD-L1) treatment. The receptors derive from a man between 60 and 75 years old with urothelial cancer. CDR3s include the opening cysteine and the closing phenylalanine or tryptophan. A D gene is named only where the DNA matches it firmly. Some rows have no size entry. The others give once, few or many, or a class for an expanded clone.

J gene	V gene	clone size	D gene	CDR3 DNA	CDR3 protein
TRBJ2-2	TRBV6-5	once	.	TGTGCCAGCAGTTCCAAGTTCGGGGGAGGCGGGGAGCTGTTTTTT	CASSSKFGGGGELFF
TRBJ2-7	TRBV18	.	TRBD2	TGTGCCAGCTCAACTACTAGCGGGGGGGCCTACGAGCAGTACTTC	CASSTTSGGAYEQYF
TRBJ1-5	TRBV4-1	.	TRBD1	TGCGCCAGCAGCCATCCTGACAGGGGGGATCAGCCCCAGCATTTT	CASSHPDRGDQPQHF
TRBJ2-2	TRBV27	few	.	TGTGCCAGCAGTTTAGTGGGACTCTCTACCGGGGAGCTGTTTTTT	CASSLVGLSTGELFF
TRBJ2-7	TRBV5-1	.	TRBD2	TGCGCCAGCAGCCCCCGGACTAGCGGGAGCACCTACGAGCAGTACTTC	CASSPRTSGSTYEQYF
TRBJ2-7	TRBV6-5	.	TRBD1	TGTGCCAGCAGTCAACAGGGGTCCCCCTACGAGCAGTACTTC	CASSQQGSPYEQYF
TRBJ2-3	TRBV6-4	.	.	TGTGCCAGCAGTGAACAAGCGGGCAACACAGATACGCAGTATTTT	CASSEQAGNTDTQYF
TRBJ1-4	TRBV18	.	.	TGTGCCAGCTCACAAGCGTCTTATGAAAAACTGTTTTTT	CASSQASYEKLFF
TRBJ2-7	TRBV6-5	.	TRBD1	TGTGCCAGCAGTCCAGGGACAGGGTTCACCTACGAGCAGTACTTC	CASSPGTGFTYEQYF
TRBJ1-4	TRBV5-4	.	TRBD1	TGTGCCAGCAGCTTGGGGACAGGGGCTGCAACTAATGAAAAACTGTTTTTT	CASSLGTGAATNEKLFF
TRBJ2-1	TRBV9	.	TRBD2	TGTGCCAGCAGCCCCCGGGGGGGCGGGGGAGGGTCCTACAATGAGCAGTTCTTC	CASSPRGGGGGSYNEQFF
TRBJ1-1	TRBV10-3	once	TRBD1	TGTGCCATCACCCGGGACAGGGGTAACACTGAAGCTTTCTTT	CAITRDRGNTEAFF
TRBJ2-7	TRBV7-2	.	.	TGTGCCAGCAGCCAGCAGGGGACCGAGCAGTACTTC	CASSQQGTEQYF
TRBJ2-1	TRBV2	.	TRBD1	TGTGCCAGCAGTGAATCTACAGGGGACTACAATGAGCAGTTCTTC	CASSESTGDYNEQFF
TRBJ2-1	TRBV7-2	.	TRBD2	TGTGCCAGCAGCTTAGTCCTAGCGGAGGAGCAGTTCTTC	CASSLVLAEEQFF
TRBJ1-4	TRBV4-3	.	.	TGCGCCAGCAGCCAAGAGAGGGGGAGTAATGAAAAACTGTTTTTT	CASSQERGSNEKLFF
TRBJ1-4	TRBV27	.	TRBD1	TGTGCCAGCAGGGGCCTCGACAGGGGTGGGGAAAAACTGTTTTTT	CASRGLDRGGEKLFF
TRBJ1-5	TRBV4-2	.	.	TGTGCCAGCAGCCAAGGTGAGGTGAATCAGCCCCAGCATTTT	CASSQGEVNQPQHF
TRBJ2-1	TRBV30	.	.	TGTGCCTGGAGTAGAGGTAGCTCCTACAATGAGCAGTTCTTC	CAWSRGSSYNEQFF
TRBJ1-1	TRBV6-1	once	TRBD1	TGTGCCAGCAGTAGTCGGGAGGGGGCATGGACTGAAGCTTTCTTT	CASSSREGAWTEAFF
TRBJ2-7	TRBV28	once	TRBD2	TGTGCCAGCAGTTTTCCCTTACGGGGGGGGGCTAACCTTACAGAGGGAGTAACCTACGAGCAGTACTTC	CASSFPLRGGANLTEGVTYEQYF
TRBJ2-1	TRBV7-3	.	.	TGTGCCAGCAGCATCCCAGGAAATGAGCAGTTCTTC	CASSIPGNEQFF
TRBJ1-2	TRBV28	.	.	TGTGCCAGTGCTATTACAGGAAACTATGGCTACACCTTC	CASAITGNYGYTF
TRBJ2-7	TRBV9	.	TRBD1	TGTGCCAGCAGCGGGGACAGCTACGAGCAGTACTTC	CASSGDSYEQYF
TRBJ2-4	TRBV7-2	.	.	TGTGCCAGCAGTGTGGGGGGTCTTCAGTACTTC	CASSVGGLQYF
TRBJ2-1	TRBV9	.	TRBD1	TGTGCCAGCAGTCCTCAAACGACAGGGATCGATGAGCAGTTCTTC	CASSPQTTGIDEQFF
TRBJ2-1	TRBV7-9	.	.	TGTGCCAGCAGCCCCCTCGGGGGGCCGTCCTACAATGAGCAGTTCTTC	CASSPLGGPSYNEQFF
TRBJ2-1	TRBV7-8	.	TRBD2	TGTGCCAGCAGCTTAGCTTTCGGGGGGACGCGGGGAAGCTCCTACAATGAGCAGTTCTTC	CASSLAFGGTRGSSYNEQFF